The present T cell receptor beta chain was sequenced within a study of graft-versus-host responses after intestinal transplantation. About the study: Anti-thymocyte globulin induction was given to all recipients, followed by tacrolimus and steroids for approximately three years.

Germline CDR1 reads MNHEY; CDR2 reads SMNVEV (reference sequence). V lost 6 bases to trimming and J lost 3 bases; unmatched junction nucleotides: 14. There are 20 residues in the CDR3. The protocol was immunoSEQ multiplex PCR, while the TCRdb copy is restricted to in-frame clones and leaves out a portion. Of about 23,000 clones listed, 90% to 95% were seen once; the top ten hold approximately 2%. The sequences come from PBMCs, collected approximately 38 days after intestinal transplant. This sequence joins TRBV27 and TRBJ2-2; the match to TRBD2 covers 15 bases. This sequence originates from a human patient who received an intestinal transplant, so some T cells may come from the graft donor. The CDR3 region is CASRPGLWGLAGGHTGELFF. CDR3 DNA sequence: TGTGCCAGCAGACCTGGGTTGTGGGGACTAGCGGGAGGCCACACCGGGGAGCTGTTTTTT.